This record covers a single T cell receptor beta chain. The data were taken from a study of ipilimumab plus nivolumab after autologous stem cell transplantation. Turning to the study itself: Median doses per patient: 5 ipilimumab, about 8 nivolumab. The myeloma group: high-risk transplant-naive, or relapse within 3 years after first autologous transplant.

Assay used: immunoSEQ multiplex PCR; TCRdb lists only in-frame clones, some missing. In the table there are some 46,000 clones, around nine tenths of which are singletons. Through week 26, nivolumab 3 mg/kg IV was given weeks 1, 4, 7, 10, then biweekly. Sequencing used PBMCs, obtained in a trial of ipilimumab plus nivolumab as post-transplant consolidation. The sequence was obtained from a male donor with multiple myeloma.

CDR3 bases: TGCAGCGTTCCGGGGCCTTATAGCAATCAGCCCCAGCATTTT. As protein: CSVPGPYSNQPQHF. V and J are TRBV29-1 and TRBJ1-5, with TRBD1 as a possible D gene (5 bases). CDR3 length: 14 amino acids. V gave up 5 bases and J gave up 0 bases, with 11 bases separating them. Germline CDR1 and CDR2: SQVTM and ANQGSEA.